The present TCR beta chain was sequenced within a study of T cells in Graves' hyperthyroidism and ophthalmopathy. This clonotype was found a few times. Researchers took RNA transcripts and amplified the TCR beta CDR3 regions from them. The HTBI set primed first-round TCR CDR3 RT-PCR. TCRdb analysed the multiplex PCR reads with MiXCR anew, one entry per CDR3 protein. The data show hundreds of thousands of distinct CDR3 sequences, about 14% seen once. Each person with ophthalmopathy scored at least 3 on the Clinical Activity Score, reached NOSPECS grade 4 or higher, and had been ill under 3 months. The receptor was derived from a woman between 40 and 50 years old with Graves' ophthalmopathy. Specimen: blood.

In nucleotides, the CDR3 is TGTGCCACCCTACCACGTAAGCGGACTCCCGGGGAGCTGTTTTTT. Translated, it gives CATLPRKRTPGELFF. This rearrangement joins TRBV25-1 to TRBJ2-2; weak D call: TRBD2 (5 bases). The CDR3 runs 15 residues. Germline values: CDR1 MGHDK, CDR2 SYGVNS. V was shortened by 10 bases and J by 6 bases, with 21 bases between the two germline ends.